The clone carrying this T cell receptor (beta chain) was observed a few times. Its specificity is unknown. The data belong to a study of human T cells and chemical hapten exposure. The ends were cut back, 4 bases at V and 3 bases at J, with 9 bases in the middle. This CDR3 spans 13 amino acids. The germline CDR1 and CDR2 sequences are SNHLY and FYNNEI. Time point denoted: patch test 3, about 24 weeks after DPC sensitization. Specified treatment: therapeutic diphenylcyclopropenone sensitization with weekly scalp DPC. TCRdb independently ran MiXCR on the RACE reads; one entry per CDR3 protein. The sample yields some 110,000 distinct CDR3 sequences, 11% seen once. Study-wide points: While controls formed fewer of them, expanded TCRs formed significantly more large CDR3 similarity clusters.

The clonotype originates from a woman in her forties or fifties with alopecia areata. Some clones in this sample may be carry-over from other donors' samples. The source material was whole blood, sampled in connection with sensitization to the hapten diphenylcyclopropenone (DPC). The chain joins TRBV2 to TRBJ1-2; D possibly corresponds to TRBD1 (6 bases). CDR3: CASSANRDYGYTF. The CDR3 DNA reads as TGTGCCAGCAGTGCAAACAGGGACTATGGCTACACCTTC.